This is a list of T cell receptor beta chains from one sample in a study of cytomegalovirus exposure and HLA in healthy donors. Some clones are missing from TCRdb's copy, which holds only in-frame ones; the method was immunoSEQ multiplex PCR. The data show over 200,000 clones, with around 91% seen just once and under 0.45% held by the top ten. Sequencing used PBMCs. These receptors originate from a woman aged 18-35 years in good health and CMV-seronegative. Both conserved end residues are part of each CDR3. Fields, in order: clone size, J gene, V gene, CDR3 protein. Clone size is given for some rows only: seen once, a few or many times, or a class if the clone is expanded.

>NA|TRBJ2-5|TRBV2
CASSEGGPTQYF
>NA|TRBJ1-1|TRBV9
CASSPGVDLNTEAFF
>NA|TRBJ2-1|TRBV27
CASSLSVGGPYNEQFF
>NA|TRBJ1-2|TRBV5-1
CASSYTQGGYTF
>NA|TRBJ1-4|TRBV5-5
CASSLLGQDTEKLFF
>NA|TRBJ1-6|TRBV4-2
CASSRQLDSPLHF
>NA|TRBJ1-1|TRBV27
CASRATGMNTEAFF
>NA|TRBJ2-5|TRBV28
CASSLGARETQYF
>NA|TRBJ2-5|TRBV4-1
CASSPRTAQETQYF
>NA|TRBJ1-4|TRBV5-1
CASSLEGTNEKLFF
>NA|TRBJ2-2|TRBV28
CASRIPGPGNTGELFF
>NA|TRBJ2-6|TRBV5-1
CASSPGTGPGANVLTF
>NA|TRBJ1-1|TRBV29-1
CSVEGVKGQGLRGTEAFF
>NA|TRBJ2-3|TRBV5-4
CASSSLGRGAPDTQYF
>NA|TRBJ2-5|TRBV29-1
CSVPTSTGEETQYF
>few|TRBJ2-1|TRBV9
CASSLLAGSSYNEQFF
>NA|TRBJ2-1|TRBV4-1
CASSSMTDAYYNEQFF
>NA|TRBJ1-3|TRBV20-1
CSATSGNTIYF
>NA|TRBJ2-7|TRBV5-1
CASSLEGAGEQYF
>NA|TRBJ2-1|TRBV2
CASRKRGEGEQFF
>NA|TRBJ2-7|TRBV10-1
CASTEGRRVGHPYEQYF
>NA|TRBJ2-7|TRBV19
CASSASTDRVIYEQYF
>NA|TRBJ2-2|TRBV6-1
CASSEPGGTGELFF
>NA|TRBJ2-3|TRBV5-6
CASSFRQATDTQYF
>NA|TRBJ2-1|TRBV4-1
CASSQAGGSEQFF
>NA|TRBJ1-4|TRBV19
CASSAPGQVNEKLFF
>NA|TRBJ2-1|TRBV19
CASSPAGGTSGGPFF
>once|TRBJ2-3|TRBV9
CASSHTPDTQYF
>NA|TRBJ2-1|TRBV9
CASSVVSGGLYNEQFF
>NA|TRBJ2-7|TRBV28
CASSHNRGTGYEQYF
>NA|TRBJ2-2|TRBV2
CASSEQGNTGELFF
>NA|TRBJ2-7|TRBV6-1
CASSEGTGDEQYF
>once|TRBJ2-3|TRBV6-5
CASSYSLSGVVDTQYF
>NA|TRBJ2-3|TRBV6-6
CASSYWGVDTQYF
>NA|TRBJ2-1|TRBV11-2
CASSPTRSRGSYNEQFF
>NA|TRBJ2-7|TRBV10-3
CAISEGQGPYF
>NA|TRBJ1-2|TRBV28
CASSFGGEYYGYTF
>NA|TRBJ2-4|TRBV6-1
CASRLAERNIQYF
>NA|TRBJ2-7|TRBV7-6
CASSFGGADQYF
>NA|TRBJ2-3|TRBV27
CASSPESGGSKDTQYF
>NA|TRBJ1-5|TRBV19
CASSAQGLLGNQPQHF
>NA|TRBJ2-3|TRBV28
CASSQPSLAGVDTQYF
>NA|TRBJ2-3|TRBV5-1
CASSPTYGQGYTDTQYF
>once|TRBJ1-1|TRBV5-1
CASSERTGANTEAFF
>NA|TRBJ1-4|TRBV10-3
CAISERLGQGGEKLFF
>NA|TRBJ2-1|TRBV10-3
CAITTGSYNEQFF
>NA|TRBJ2-4|TRBV4-3
CASSQAYVGDIQYF
>NA|TRBJ2-1|TRBV18
CASSPPVLAGGNEQFF
>NA|TRBJ2-1|TRBV18
CASSPGSNEQFF
>NA|TRBJ1-5|TRBV30
CAWSHQGVQPQHF
>NA|TRBJ1-5|TRBV27
CASSLWRQNQPQHF
>NA|TRBJ2-3|TRBV29-1
CSVAKLAGGDTQYF